The sample holds a few counts of the clone carrying this T cell receptor beta chain. The entry originates in a study of T-cell memory formation after mild COVID-19. MiXCR, run by TCRdb on the 5' RACE reads, gives a single entry per CDR3 protein. The sample holds 150,000 to 200,000 distinct CDR3 sequences; about 14% are singletons and the top ten take roughly 14%. There are 11 residues in the CDR3. Germline V gives CDR1 MNHEY, CDR2 SMNVEV (reference sequence). Between the trimmed V and J ends, which lost 6 bases and 3 bases, there was a span of 6 bases. The TCR originated in an adult woman who had mild COVID-19 (a few samples of this study predate the infection). Cell type and time point are not known. Sequencing was done on a sample of PBMCs or a T cell subset sorted from them (not recorded which). V and J are TRBV27 and TRBJ2-7; D might be TRBD1 (6 bases). Here the CDR3 reads CASRQGYEQYF. In DNA form, the CDR3 reads TGTGCCAGCAGACAGGGCTACGAGCAGTACTTC.